Sequencing of this TCR beta chain was carried out in a study of T cell changes during pregnancy in multiple sclerosis. Method: immunoSEQ multiplex PCR; TCRdb's copy keeps in-frame clones and lacks some. The repertoire holds more than 55,000 clones, with about 93% as singletons. The CDR3 sequence is 14 residues long. From germline, CDR1 is LGHNA and CDR2 YNFKEQ. V gave up 4 bases and J gave up 3 bases, with 13 bases separating them. The TCR was taken from a female donor in good health, enrolled as a control in a pregnancy study. Sequenced here: peripheral blood, sampled in the first trimester of pregnancy. The chain combines TRBV4-2 with TRBJ2-7; possible D gene TRBD2, 6 bases. The CDR3 is CASSPGLGFYEQYF. The CDR3 DNA reads TGTGCCAGCAGCCCGGGACTGGGTTTCTACGAGCAGTACTTC.